This T cell receptor beta chain was documented in a study of OX40 agonist ivuxolimab in advanced cancers. Study-wide context: The study gave patients intravenous ivuxolimab at 0.01 to 10 mg/kg every 2 weeks.

This CDR3 comprises 11 residues. Deletions cut 2 bases from V and 9 bases from J, with 5 bases between. Germline V gene data show CDR1 as SGHTA and CDR2 as FQGTGA. Drawing of blood for sampling happened at baseline, at cycle 4 day 1, and at cycle 7 day 1. This table comes from immunoSEQ multiplex PCR, and its TCRdb copy is limited to in-frame clones, with some not included. The data show approximately 60,000 clones, with 92% seen just once and approximately 0.62% held by the top ten. The specimen comprised CD4+ or CD8+ T cells sorted from blood, sampled in a trial of the OX40 agonist ivuxolimab. This sequence originates from an adult with an advanced solid tumor such as melanoma, head and neck, liver or kidney cancer. This chain joins TRBV7-3 and TRBJ2-1; D remains unclear. CDR3 region: CASSLGGEQFF. The CDR3 DNA reads TGTGCCAGCAGCTTAGGTGGTGAGCAGTTCTTC. Using reference TRBV7-3 and TRBJ2-1 for the parts outside the CDR3, the full variable domain is GAGVSQTPSNKVTEKGKYVELRCDPISGHTALYWYRQSLGQGPEFLIYFQGTGAADDSGLPNDRFFAVRPEGSVSTLKIQRTERGDSAVYLCASSLGGEQFFGPGTRLTVL.